One and the same sample provided the 9 T cell receptor beta chains below, sequenced in a study of CD8+ T cells in alopecia areata. Reverse transcribed after extraction, RNA yielded cDNA as the sequencing template. This table comes from immunoSEQ multiplex PCR, and its TCRdb copy is limited to in-frame clones, with some not included. The sample records a few hundred thousand clones, roughly two fifths being singletons. Treatment noted: oral pan-JAK inhibitor, 5-10 mg twice daily. The sample here was CD4+ T cells sorted from blood, taken at approximately week 31, from a patient treated with tofacitinib. Receptors were obtained from a human donor with alopecia areata.

This clone has a handful of counts. This chain joins TRBV7-8 and TRBJ2-7; 7 nucleotides agree with TRBD1. There are 15 residues in the CDR3. Germline assignment: CDR1 SGHVS and CDR2 FQNEAQ. Trimming cost V 5 bases and J 6 bases; bases outside gene matches: 13. The CDR3 is CASSSGQAGWVEQYF. The CDR3 DNA is TGTGCCAGCAGCAGCGGACAGGCCGGATGGGTCGAGCAGTACTTC.

This clone has only a few counts. The gene calls are TRBV6-1 and TRBJ1-1; the match to TRBD1 covers 7 bases. The CDR3 covers 15 residues. The V gene's germline CDR1 is MNHNS and CDR2 SASEGT. J gave up 1 base and V 7 bases, and 9 bases lay outside the gene matches. This CDR3 reads CASTFLYRGNTEAFF. CDR3 coding DNA: TGTGCCAGCACCTTTTTGTACAGGGGGAACACTGAAGCTTTCTTT.

This chain joins TRBV25-1 and TRBJ2-2; 10 bases are a match to TRBD1. The V gene end was trimmed by 4 bases and the J gene end by 1 base; junction bases not matched to a gene: 6. The germline gives CDR1 MGHDK, CDR2 SYGVNS. The CDR3 contains 17 residues. The CDR3 region has the DNA TGTGCCAGCAGTGGTCCGGGGACAGGGGTGAACACCGGGGAGCTGTTTTTT. Residues: CASSGPGTGVNTGELFF.

This clone was picked up many times. In DNA form, the CDR3 reads TGTGCCAGCAGCTCACCGGGACTAGCGGGAGTATACGAGCAGTACTTC. It encodes CASSSPGLAGVYEQYF. The rearrangement joins TRBV11-2 to TRBJ2-7; 14 nucleotides line up with TRBD2. The CDR3 runs 16 residues. Germline-derived CDR1 and CDR2 are SGHAT and FQNNGV. J was trimmed by 4 bases and V by 4 bases; bases with no gene match: 6.

This clone was detected a few times. The CDR3 region is CASTPQTGKGGYTF. CDR3 sequence (DNA): TGTGCCAGTACCCCTCAAACAGGGAAGGGCGGCTACACCTTC. The gene calls are TRBV19 and TRBJ1-2; maybe TRBD1 (6 bases). V lost 7 bases to trimming and J lost 8 bases, with 20 bases between them. Germline V gene lookup returns CDR1 LNHDA and CDR2 SQIVND (reference sequence). The CDR3 contains 14 residues.

This clone was detected ten times or more. The same CDR3 also results from other DNA sequences found in this sample. This chain joins TRBV7-9 and TRBJ1-1; D ambiguous. The ends were cut back, 3 bases at V and 2 bases at J, with 7 bases in the middle. The germline CDR1 and CDR2 sequences are SEHNR and FQNEAQ (reference sequence). CDR3 length: 13 amino acids. CDR3 in amino acids: CASSFGGNTEAFF. CDR3 DNA sequence: TGTGCCAGCAGCTTCGGCGGTAACACTGAAGCTTTCTTT.

V and J are TRBV6-8 and TRBJ2-1, with a tentative D call TRBD2 (5 bases). Germline CDR1 reads MNHGY; CDR2 reads SAAAGT. CDR3 size: 13 residues. Trimming shortened V by 9 bases and J by 8 bases, and 17 bases separated the two germline ends. CDR3 bases: TGTGCCAGTTCGGCCCCAGCGGAGCATGAGCAGTTCTTC. It translates to CASSAPAEHEQFF.

In its sample, this clone was seen a few times. This chain connects TRBV19 to TRBJ2-5; the D gene is possibly TRBD1 (6 bases). Germline-derived CDR1 and CDR2 are LNHDA and SQIVND (reference sequence). V was pared by 3 bases and J by 0 bases, with 17 bases between. CDR3 length: 17 amino acids. The CDR3 DNA reads as TGTGCCAGTAGTATCCCGGGGCAGGGGATTAACCAAGAGACCCAGTACTTC. Translated, it gives CASSIPGQGINQETQYF.

This clone was observed once. The J gene is TRBJ1-1, the V gene TRBV25-1, with D hard to call. Germline loops: CDR1 MGHDK, CDR2 SYGVNS. V shed 7 bases and J shed 1 base, with 4 bases lying between them. The CDR3 spans 11 residues. CDR3 nucleotides: TGTGCCAGCATCGAGAACACTGAAGCTTTCTTT. Protein product: CASIENTEAFF. Drawing the rest from reference TRBV25-1 and TRBJ1-1, the complete variable domain is EADIYQTPRYLVIGTGKKITLECSQTMGHDKMYWYQQDPGMELHLIHYSYGVNSTEKGDLSSESTVSRIRTEHFPLTLESARPSHTSQYLCASIENTEAFFGQGTRLTVV.